A selection of T cell receptor beta chains follows, all from one sample in a study of OX40 agonist ivuxolimab in advanced cancers. Clones were sequenced by immunoSEQ multiplex PCR, and TCRdb holds only the in-frame ones, with some missing. The sample contains tens of thousands of clones, 84% of which appear only once. The material was CD4+ or CD8+ T cells sorted from blood, obtained in a trial of the OX40 agonist ivuxolimab. The origin of the receptors is an adult with an advanced solid tumor such as melanoma, head and neck, liver or kidney cancer. CDR3s include the opening cysteine and the closing phenylalanine or tryptophan. A D gene is named only where the DNA matches it firmly. Rows may omit the clone size; those that give it use once, few, many or a size class.

v_call,j_call,d_call,cdr3_length,clone_size,cdr3_nt,cdr3_aa
TRBV7-9,TRBJ1-1,-,17,few,TGTGCCAGCAGCTTATCGAGTCTGGGCAGCATTAATTCTGAAGCTTTCTTT,CASSLSSLGSINSEAFF
TRBV10-3,TRBJ2-5,-,12,-,TGTGCCATCAGTGACACCAAGTGGGAGCAGTACTTC,CAISDTKWEQYF
TRBV4-1,TRBJ2-1,TRBD2,17,-,TGCGCCAGCAGCCAAGATGCGTCTAGCGGGGGGAACAATGAGCAGTTCTTC,CASSQDASSGGNNEQFF
TRBV6-1,TRBJ1-6,TRBD1,15,-,TGTGCCAGCAGTGACGACTACAGGGGGAGGCCACCCCTCCACTTT,CASSDDYRGRPPLHF
TRBV11-3,TRBJ2-1,-,15,-,TGTGCCAGCAGCTTGAACAGGGTTTCCTACAATGAGCAGTTCTTC,CASSLNRVSYNEQFF
TRBV29-1,TRBJ1-3,-,11,-,TGCAGCGTTGACTCTGGAAACACCATATATTTT,CSVDSGNTIYF
TRBV5-8,TRBJ2-7,TRBD2,18,-,TGTGCCAGCAGCTCGGGACTTGCCGGGAGGGGGATCTCCTACGAGCAGTACTTC,CASSSGLAGRGISYEQYF
TRBV19,TRBJ2-6,TRBD1,15,-,TGTGCCAGTAAGGGACAGACCTCTGGGGCCAACGTCCTGACTTTC,CASKGQTSGANVLTF
TRBV28,TRBJ2-5,-,11,-,TGTGCCAGCAGTCTGCTTTATACCCAGTACTTC,CASSLLYTQYF
TRBV2,TRBJ1-5,TRBD1,15,-,TGTGCCAGCAACCGGGACAGGGCGGGCGATCAGCCCCAGCATTTT,CASNRDRAGDQPQHF
TRBV7-9,TRBJ2-6,-,12,-,TGTGCCAGCAGCTTAGGGGCCAACGTCCTGACTTTC,CASSLGANVLTF
TRBV9,TRBJ1-1,-,14,-,TGTGCCAGCAGCCCCGGACGAGGGGTCACTGAAGCTTTCTTT,CASSPGRGVTEAFF
TRBV18,TRBJ2-2,TRBD2,19,-,TGTGCCAGCTCACCACGGGGACTAGCGGGTAACGCGAACACCGGGGAGCTGTTTTTT,CASSPRGLAGNANTGELFF
TRBV4-1,TRBJ2-3,-,15,-,TGCGCCAGCAGCCAATTTCGGGCTAGCACAGATACGCAGTATTTT,CASSQFRASTDTQYF
TRBV7-9,TRBJ2-2,TRBD1,15,once,TGTGCCAGCAGCCCCGGGACAGCGAACACCGGGGAGCTGTTTTTT,CASSPGTANTGELFF
TRBV2,TRBJ2-5,TRBD2,17,-,TGTGCCAGCAGAGATCGCAGACTAGCGGGGGTCCAAGAGACCCAGTACTTC,CASRDRRLAGVQETQYF
TRBV28,TRBJ2-1,-,17,-,TGTGCCAGCAGTTTATCTTTTGTCTCTCCCGGGGGCTCTAAGCAGTTCTTC,CASSLSFVSPGGSKQFF
TRBV6-6,TRBJ1-2,-,13,-,TGTGCCAGCAGCGGGGGGAGTAACTATGGCTACACCTTC,CASSGGSNYGYTF
TRBV6-1,TRBJ1-6,-,16,-,TGTGCCAGCAGCGAACAGGGCCTCTCCTATAATTCACCCCTCCACTTT,CASSEQGLSYNSPLHF
TRBV9,TRBJ1-1,TRBD1,16,-,TGTGCCAGCAGCGCCTGGACAGGAGAGATGAACACTGAAGCTTTCTTT,CASSAWTGEMNTEAFF
TRBV19,TRBJ1-5,-,14,-,TGTGCCAGTAGTAACAGGGCGAGCAATCAGCCCCAGCATTTT,CASSNRASNQPQHF
TRBV5-4,TRBJ2-5,TRBD2,15,few,TGTGCCAGCAGCTTTCGGGCTAGCGGACAAGAGACCCAGTACTTC,CASSFRASGQETQYF
TRBV2,TRBJ2-7,TRBD1,15,-,TGTGCCAGCAGGGTCCCGGGACAGGGGGCCTACGAGCAGTACTTC,CASRVPGQGAYEQYF
TRBV27,TRBJ2-1,-,12,-,TGTGCCAGCAGTCTACCTTTCAATGAGCAGTTCTTC,CASSLPFNEQFF
TRBV5-1,TRBJ2-3,TRBD1,14,-,TGCGCCAGCGGAGACAGGGCCCCCACAGATACGCAGTATTTT,CASGDRAPTDTQYF
TRBV7-9,TRBJ2-7,-,15,-,TGTGCCAGCAGCTTAGGGGCCGGGACTTCCTACGAGCAGTACTTC,CASSLGAGTSYEQYF
TRBV29-1,TRBJ2-1,-,16,-,TGCAGCGTTGAGGAGATAGGGAGAAAGGCCTACAATGAGCAGTTCTTC,CSVEEIGRKAYNEQFF
TRBV30,TRBJ2-5,-,11,-,TGTGCCTGGAGCGCAAGGGAGACCCAGTACTTC,CAWSARETQYF
TRBV23-1,TRBJ1-2,-,16,-,TGCGCCAGCAGTCAATTTCTTGCAGGGCCTAACTATGGCTACACCTTC,CASSQFLAGPNYGYTF
TRBV11-1,TRBJ1-2,TRBD1,13,-,TGTGCCAGCAGCCGGGGGACAGCGGAAGGCTACACCTTC,CASSRGTAEGYTF
TRBV5-1,TRBJ2-1,TRBD1,16,once,TGCGCCAGCAGCGAGCCGGGACAGGGGGCCTACAATGAGCAGTTCTTC,CASSEPGQGAYNEQFF
TRBV29-1,TRBJ2-7,-,12,-,TGCAGCGTTGGAGGGGCTCCCTACGAGCAGTACTTC,CSVGGAPYEQYF
TRBV5-6,TRBJ2-1,TRBD1,15,few,TGTGCCAGCAGCTCGCCCGGGACAGGGGTCAATGAGCAGTTCTTC,CASSSPGTGVNEQFF
TRBV2,TRBJ1-3,-,16,-,TGTGCCAGCAGTGAAGCGCTTCCCTACTCTGGAAACACCATATATTTT,CASSEALPYSGNTIYF
TRBV6-6,TRBJ2-5,-,15,-,TGTGCCAGCAGTTACGTCCGTCTAAGTGACGGGACCCAGTACTTC,CASSYVRLSDGTQYF
TRBV28,TRBJ2-7,TRBD1,15,few,TGTGCCAGCAGTTCCTTTAACAGGGGCATGTACGAGCAGTACTTC,CASSSFNRGMYEQYF
TRBV6-1,TRBJ1-5,TRBD1,15,-,TGTGCCAGCAGTGCACCGGACAGGGGAGGTCAGCCCCAGCATTTT,CASSAPDRGGQPQHF
TRBV7-9,TRBJ1-2,-,15,-,TGTGCCAGCAGCACCCAGGGAGTTCTGGGCTATGGCTACACCTTC,CASSTQGVLGYGYTF
TRBV27,TRBJ2-7,TRBD2,15,-,TGTGCCAGCAGTCGAGCGGGAGTTGGGCACTACGAGCAGTACTTC,CASSRAGVGHYEQYF
TRBV5-5,TRBJ1-5,-,14,-,TGTGCCAGCAGCTTGATCGGGTTGGGGCAGCCCCAGCATTTT,CASSLIGLGQPQHF
TRBV19,TRBJ2-2,-,15,-,TGTGCCAGTAGTATGCTCATGAGGGGAACCGGGGAGCTGTTTTTT,CASSMLMRGTGELFF
TRBV10-3,TRBJ1-2,-,13,once,TGTGCGTCATCGGTTACGGGGGCGGAAGGCTACACCTTC,CASSVTGAEGYTF
TRBV19,TRBJ1-2,-,13,-,TGTGCCAGTAGTATGACCGGGTACTATGGCTACACCTTC,CASSMTGYYGYTF
TRBV5-6,TRBJ2-7,-,13,-,TGTGCCAGCAGCTCGACAGGAGCCCTCGAGCAGTACTTC,CASSSTGALEQYF
TRBV14,TRBJ2-5,-,15,once,TGTGCCAGCAGCCGCGGCGGGGATGGGCAAGAGACCCAGTACTTC,CASSRGGDGQETQYF
TRBV5-4,TRBJ2-1,TRBD2,14,few,TGTGCCAGCAGTACGGGACTAGAATACAATGAGCAGTTCTTC,CASSTGLEYNEQFF
TRBV2,TRBJ2-6,TRBD1,18,-,TGTGCCAGCAGTCACGACAGGGTCTCTCTGTGGGGGGCCAACGTCCTGACTTTC,CASSHDRVSLWGANVLTF
TRBV6-6,TRBJ1-1,-,13,few,TGTGCCAGCAGTCAGACCTTGAACACTGAAGCTTTCTTT,CASSQTLNTEAFF
TRBV19,TRBJ1-5,-,14,-,TGTGCCAGTAGTATCGACAGCTTTAATCAGCCCCAGCATTTT,CASSIDSFNQPQHF
TRBV19,TRBJ2-2,-,14,-,TGTGCCAGTAGTATGCAGGGTGGGACCGGGGAGCTGTTTTTT,CASSMQGGTGELFF
TRBV12-5,TRBJ2-3,-,17,-,TGTGCTAGTGGTTTGGGTAGGACAGTGGCGAACTCAGATACGCAGTATTTT,CASGLGRTVANSDTQYF
TRBV9,TRBJ2-6,-,15,-,TGTGCCAGCAGCGTCAGGCCAGACTCAGGGACCGTCCTGACTTTC,CASSVRPDSGTVLTF
TRBV7-2,TRBJ1-3,-,14,-,TGTGCCAGCAGCAAAGGGGAGACTGGAAACACCATATATTTT,CASSKGETGNTIYF
TRBV29-1,TRBJ2-1,-,14,-,TGCAGCGTTGGGGGGTCGAGCTCCTACAATGAGCAGTTCTTC,CSVGGSSSYNEQFF
TRBV2,TRBJ1-5,-,15,-,TGTGCCAGCAGTGACTGGGGGGGGAGCAATCAGCCCCAGCATTTT,CASSDWGGSNQPQHF
TRBV2,TRBJ2-1,TRBD2,17,-,TGTGCCAGCAGTGAAACGATACTAGCGGGGGGGCGGTATGAGCAGTTCTTC,CASSETILAGGRYEQFF
TRBV4-1,TRBJ2-3,TRBD2,17,-,TGCGCCAGCAGCCACGACGGACTAGCGGGAATTAAAGATACGCAGTATTTT,CASSHDGLAGIKDTQYF
TRBV7-2,TRBJ1-1,-,15,-,TGTGCCAGCAGCGCCGTCGGGGGGAGGAACACTGAAGCTTTCTTT,CASSAVGGRNTEAFF